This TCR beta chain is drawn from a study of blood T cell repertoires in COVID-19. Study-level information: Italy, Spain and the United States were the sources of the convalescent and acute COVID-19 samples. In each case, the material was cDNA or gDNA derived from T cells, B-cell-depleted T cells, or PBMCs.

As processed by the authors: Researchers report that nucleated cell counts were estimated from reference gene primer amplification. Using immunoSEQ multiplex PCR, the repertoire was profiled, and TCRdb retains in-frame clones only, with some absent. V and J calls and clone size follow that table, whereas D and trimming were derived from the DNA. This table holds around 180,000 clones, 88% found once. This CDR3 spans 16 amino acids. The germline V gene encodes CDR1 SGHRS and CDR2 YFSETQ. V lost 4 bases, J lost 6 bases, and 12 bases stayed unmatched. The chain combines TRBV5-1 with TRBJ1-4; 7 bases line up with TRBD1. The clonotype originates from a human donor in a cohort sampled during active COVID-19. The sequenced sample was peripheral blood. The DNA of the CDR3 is TGCGCCAGCAGCCTAAAAGGACAGGCGAGGGATGAAAAACTGTTTTTT. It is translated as CASSLKGQARDEKLFF.